Presented here are 19 T cell receptor beta chains from one specimen sequenced in a study of cytomegalovirus exposure and HLA in healthy donors. PCR used 60 Vbeta primers and 13 Jbeta primers. Measured with immunoSEQ multiplex PCR; TCRdb has only the in-frame clones, and not every one. This sample has some 150,000 clones; around 78% occur once, and the top ten carry 1.5%. The sample consisted of PBMCs. The receptor set was obtained from a man aged 35 to 55 in good health and CMV-seronegative.

This chain uses TRBV4-1 with TRBJ1-5, with 9 positions matching TRBD1. CDR3 length: 16 residues. V shed 0 bases and J 5 bases; nucleotides not matched to a gene: 5. The germline gives CDR1 MGHRA, CDR2 YSYEKL. For the CDR3, the DNA is TGCGCCAGCAGCCAAGATCCGGGACAGGGTTATCAGCCCCAGCATTTT. This encodes CASSQDPGQGYQPQHF.

The rearrangement uses TRBV28 and TRBJ1-5; D gene ambiguous. Between the trimmed V and J ends, which lost 8 bases and 7 bases, there was a span of 6 bases. Germline CDR1 MDHEN, CDR2 SYDVKM. The CDR3 runs to 10 residues. The CDR3 bases are TGTGCCAGCGGAGAGCAGCCCCAGCATTTT. Residues: CASGEQPQHF.

The chain carries TRBV5-6 and TRBJ1-2; 7 bases line up with TRBD1. The germline CDR1 and CDR2 sequences are SGHDT and YYEEEE. With V trimmed by 0 bases and J by 4 bases, 6 bases remained unmatched. The CDR3 has 15 amino acids. In nucleotides, the CDR3 is TGTGCCAGCAGCTTGGCCCGACAGGGACTCTATGGCTACACCTTC. This codes for CASSLARQGLYGYTF.

The chain carries TRBV6-5 and TRBJ2-1; a possible D gene is TRBD1 (6 bases). CDR1 and CDR2 from the germline V gene are MNHEY and SVGAGI. CDR3 size: 11 residues. The V and J ends lost 8 bases and 6 bases respectively, with 8 bases between them. CDR3 loop: CASEGGNEQFF. CDR3 bases: TGTGCCAGCGAAGGGGGCAATGAGCAGTTCTTC.

The rearrangement joins TRBV11-1 to TRBJ2-7; 8 positions agree with TRBD1. The germline V gene has CDR1 SGHAT and CDR2 FQDESV (reference sequence). The J segment lost 2 bases and the V segment lost 5 bases, leaving 5 bases of the junction unmatched. The CDR3 length is 14 residues. In DNA form, the CDR3 reads TGTGCCAGCAGCCTAGACAGGGGACCCTACGAGCAGTACTTC. Its translation is CASSLDRGPYEQYF. Based on the CDR3 plus reference TRBV11-1 and TRBJ2-7, the full variable domain is EAEVAQSPRYKITEKSQAVAFWCDPISGHATLYWYRQILGQGPELLVQFQDESVVDDSQLPKDRFSAERLKGVDSTLKIQPAELGDSAMYLCASSLDRGPYEQYFGPGTRLTVT.

This chain connects TRBV19 to TRBJ2-1; 9 bases match TRBD1. The CDR3 is 15 residues long. Germline V gene sequence: CDR1 LNHDA, CDR2 SQIVND (reference sequence). V was pared by 3 bases and J by 9 bases, with 9 bases of the junction left unmatched. CDR3 region: CASSIGGTGRVEQFF. DNA for the CDR3: TGTGCCAGTAGTATTGGCGGGACAGGGCGGGTTGAGCAGTTCTTC.

The V call is TRBV6-5, the J call TRBJ2-7; D unclear. The V gene lost 4 bases and the J gene lost 0 bases, with 7 bases spanning the gap. The CDR3 spans 13 residues. Germline V CDR1 and CDR2: MNHEY, SVGAGI. CDR3 loop: CASSSPGSYEQYF. In DNA form, the CDR3 reads TGTGCCAGCAGTTCCCCAGGCTCCTACGAGCAGTACTTC.

This clone was counted once. The chain joins TRBV7-3 to TRBJ1-1, with no clear D. V was clipped by 1 base and J by 1 base, with 4 bases between them. Germline CDR1 SGHTA, CDR2 FQGTGA. The CDR3 contains 13 residues. This CDR3 reads CASSLIQNTEAFF. The CDR3 bases are TGTGCCAGCAGCTTAATACAGAACACTGAAGCTTTCTTT.

The chain uses TRBV2 and TRBJ1-4; the match to TRBD1 covers 9 bases. In germline, CDR1 is SNHLY, CDR2 FYNNEI. The V gene end was trimmed by 7 bases and the J gene end by 7 bases; junction bases not matched to a gene: 13. This CDR3 contains 16 residues. The DNA for the CDR3 is TGTGCCAGCAAAAGAATCCGGGACAGGGTTCTTGAAAAACTGTTTTTT. This codes for CASKRIRDRVLEKLFF.

J is TRBJ1-5 and V is TRBV5-8; no clear D. The CDR3 extends over 13 amino acids. Germline CDR1 SGHTS, CDR2 YDEGEE. Trimming took off 4 bases at V and 2 bases at J, with 7 bases between the two ends. CDR3 sequence (DNA): TGTGCCAGCAGCATGAGGGGCAATCAGCCCCAGCATTTT. Translated, it gives CASSMRGNQPQHF.

This clone was recorded once. The CDR3 sequence: CASRPPISGEDQPQHF. The DNA of the CDR3 is TGCGCCAGCAGGCCTCCCATCTCGGGGGAGGATCAGCCCCAGCATTTT. This chain uses TRBV5-1 with TRBJ1-5; possible D gene TRBD1, 5 bases. Germline loops: CDR1 SGHRS, CDR2 YFSETQ. The CDR3 is 16 amino acids. Trimming removed 5 bases at V and 5 bases at J, with 20 bases between.

The chain is built from TRBV4-3 and TRBJ1-1; TRBD1 matches 8 bases. Germline loops: CDR1 LGHNA, CDR2 YSLEER. The CDR3 consists of 14 residues. V shed 4 bases, J shed 7 bases, and the junction held 8 bases outside the gene matches. CDR3 DNA sequence: TGCGCCAGCAGCCGCCGGACAGGGTCTATTGAAGCTTTCTTT. Its translation is CASSRRTGSIEAFF.

The rearrangement links TRBV7-2 to TRBJ2-7, with D perhaps matching TRBD2 (5 bases). Trimming removed 0 bases at V and 6 bases at J, with 15 bases between. CDR1 is SGHTA, CDR2 FQGNSA, per germline. The CDR3 is 15 residues long. The CDR3, as DNA: TGTGCCAGCAGCTTAGCTCCGGGAAGACGGAGCGAGCAGTACTTC. Its translation is CASSLAPGRRSEQYF.

J is TRBJ2-7 and V is TRBV4-2, with D possibly matching TRBD1 (5 bases). The germline gives CDR1 LGHNA, CDR2 YNFKEQ. The CDR3 covers 16 residues. The germline V and J ends were trimmed by 0 bases and 2 bases, with 14 bases remaining between them. CDR3 coding DNA: TGTGCCAGCAGCCAAGAAGCAACAGGTACCGCCTACGAGCAGTACTTC. Translation gives CASSQEATGTAYEQYF.

This chain connects TRBV5-5 to TRBJ2-5, with 9 positions matching TRBD1. J lost 5 bases, V lost 6 bases, and 8 bases had no gene match. Germline CDR1 SGHKS, CDR2 YYEKEE (reference sequence). This CDR3 comprises 14 residues. The CDR3 sequence is CASNRGTGYETQYF. The CDR3, as DNA: TGTGCCAGCAATAGGGGGACAGGGTACGAGACCCAGTACTTC.

CDR3 protein: CASSLRGGPYNEQFF. In DNA, the CDR3 is TGTGCCAGCAGCTTAAGAGGGGGCCCCTACAATGAGCAGTTCTTC. The chain joins TRBV7-9 to TRBJ2-1; 7 nucleotides line up with TRBD1. The CDR3 extends over 15 amino acids. The V gene's germline CDR1 is SEHNR and CDR2 FQNEAQ (reference sequence). J was trimmed by 2 bases and V by 2 bases; bases with no gene match: 3.

The genes are TRBV29-1 and TRBJ2-7; a weak D match, TRBD2 (6 bases). Trimming pared 1 base from V and 3 bases from J, leaving 13 bases between. The V gene's germline CDR1 is SQVTM and CDR2 ANQGSEA. The CDR3 contains 14 residues. CDR3 region: CSVEGIADDYEQYF. CDR3 coding DNA: TGCAGCGTTGAAGGGATAGCGGATGACTACGAGCAGTACTTC.

The J gene is TRBJ2-2, the V gene TRBV27; D perhaps matches TRBD2 (5 bases). The V end lost 6 bases, the J end lost 9 bases, and 11 bases lay between the germline ends. Looked up from germline, CDR1 is MNHEY and CDR2 is SMNVEV (reference sequence). This CDR3 comprises 12 residues. This CDR3 is CASRVSGRELFF. DNA for the CDR3: TGTGCCAGCAGAGTTTCGGGGAGGGAGCTGTTTTTT.

This clone is a singleton in its sample. The sample contains more than one DNA sequence encoding this CDR3. The chain couples TRBV5-4 to TRBJ1-4; tentative D call: TRBD1 (5 bases). The V gene lost 0 bases and the J gene lost 3 bases, with 9 bases spanning the gap. The CDR3 contains 15 residues. Germline lookup yields CDR1 SGHNT and CDR2 YYREEE (reference sequence). CDR3 nucleotide sequence: TGTGCCAGCAGCTTGGGACAAGGGGCTAATGAAAAACTGTTTTTT. It encodes CASSLGQGANEKLFF.